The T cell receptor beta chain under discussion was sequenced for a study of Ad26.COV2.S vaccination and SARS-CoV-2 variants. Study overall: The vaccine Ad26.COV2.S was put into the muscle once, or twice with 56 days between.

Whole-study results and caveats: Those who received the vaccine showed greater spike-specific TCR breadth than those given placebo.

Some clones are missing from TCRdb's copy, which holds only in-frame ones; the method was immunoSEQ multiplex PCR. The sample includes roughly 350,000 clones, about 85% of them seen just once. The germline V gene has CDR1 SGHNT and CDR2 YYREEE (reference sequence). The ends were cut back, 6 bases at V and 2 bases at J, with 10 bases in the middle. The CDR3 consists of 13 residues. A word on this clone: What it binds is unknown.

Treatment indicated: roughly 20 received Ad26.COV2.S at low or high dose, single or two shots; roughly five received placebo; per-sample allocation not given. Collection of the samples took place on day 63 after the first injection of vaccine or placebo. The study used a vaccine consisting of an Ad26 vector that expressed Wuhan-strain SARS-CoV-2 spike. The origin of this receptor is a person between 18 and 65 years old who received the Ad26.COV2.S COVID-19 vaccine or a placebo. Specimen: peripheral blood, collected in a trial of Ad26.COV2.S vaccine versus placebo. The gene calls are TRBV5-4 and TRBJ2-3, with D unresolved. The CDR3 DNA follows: TGTGCCAGCACCCCTCGGACCACAGATACGCAGTATTTT. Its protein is CASTPRTTDTQYF.